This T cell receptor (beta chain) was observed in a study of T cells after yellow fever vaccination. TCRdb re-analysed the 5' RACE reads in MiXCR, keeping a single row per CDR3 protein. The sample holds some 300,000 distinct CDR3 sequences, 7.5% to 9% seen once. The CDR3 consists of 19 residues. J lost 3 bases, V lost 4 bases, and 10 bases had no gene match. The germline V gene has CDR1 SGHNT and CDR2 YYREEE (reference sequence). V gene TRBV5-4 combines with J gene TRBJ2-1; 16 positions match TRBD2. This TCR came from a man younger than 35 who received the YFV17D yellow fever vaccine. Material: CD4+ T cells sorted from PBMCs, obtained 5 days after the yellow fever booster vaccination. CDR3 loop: CASSPGLAGGRSVYNEQFF. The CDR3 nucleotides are TGTGCCAGCAGCCCGGGACTAGCGGGGGGGCGGTCTGTCTACAATGAGCAGTTCTTC.